These 9 T cell receptor beta chains share one sample of origin, sequenced in a study of cytomegalovirus exposure and HLA in healthy donors. The PCR had 60 Vbeta and 13 Jbeta primers. Here immunoSEQ multiplex PCR was the method, and the copy in TCRdb shows in-frame clones only, minus some. The repertoire holds 150,000 to 200,000 clones, 81% seen once, with around 2% in the top ten. The sequenced sample was PBMCs. The receptors come from a man in his late teens or twenties in good health and CMV-seronegative.

This clone was observed once. This chain uses TRBV2 with TRBJ2-1; no definite D call. The V end lost 3 bases, the J end lost 0 bases, and 9 bases lay between the germline ends. The CDR3 runs to 15 residues. Germline lookup yields CDR1 SNHLY and CDR2 FYNNEI. Here the CDR3 DNA reads TGTGCCAGCAGTGATACCTCCGGCTCCTACAATGAGCAGTTCTTC. It yields the protein CASSDTSGSYNEQFF.

This clone was detected only once. The chain is built from TRBV10-3 and TRBJ1-1; D not certain. The CDR3 is made up of 14 amino acids. Germline-derived CDR1 and CDR2 are ENHRY and SYGVKD. The V end lost 0 bases, the J end lost 5 bases, and 10 bases lay between the germline ends. This CDR3 is CAISESAGGTEAFF. The CDR3 DNA sequence: TGTGCCATCAGTGAGTCGGCCGGAGGGACTGAAGCTTTCTTT.

The chain joins TRBV5-4 to TRBJ2-2, with 9 bases that match TRBD1. Trimming took 0 bases from V and 5 from J; bases not matched to a gene: 5. This CDR3 contains 16 residues. Germline values: CDR1 SGHNT, CDR2 YYREEE (reference sequence). The CDR3 sequence: CASSLDPQGATGELFF. The CDR3 nucleotides are TGTGCCAGCAGCTTGGATCCACAGGGGGCGACCGGGGAGCTGTTTTTT. Together with reference TRBV5-4 and TRBJ2-2, the CDR3 gives the full variable domain: ETGVTQSPTHLIKTRGQQVTLRCSSQSGHNTVSWYQQALGQGPQFIFQYYREEENGRGNFPPRFSGLQFPNYSSELNVNALELDDSALYLCASSLDPQGATGELFFGEGSRLTVL.

This CDR3 reads CASSYSGRGNEKLFF. The CDR3 DNA follows: TGTGCCAGCAGTTACTCGGGCAGGGGGAATGAAAAACTGTTTTTT. The V gene is TRBV6-5, the J gene TRBJ1-4, with 7 bases aligning to TRBD1. Germline trimming cut 0 bases from V and 5 bases from J; bases unmatched to any gene: 3. Germline V gene sequence: CDR1 MNHEY, CDR2 SVGAGI. The CDR3 loop spans 15 amino acids.

The V gene is TRBV11-2, the J gene TRBJ1-2; a possible D gene is TRBD1 (5 bases). Trimming took off 5 bases at V and 8 bases at J, with 18 bases between the two ends. Germline V CDR1 and CDR2: SGHAT, FQNNGV. CDR3 length equals 14 residues. In DNA, the CDR3 is TGTGCCAGCAGCCAAGCCGTCCGGAGGGGAGGCTACACCTTC. This encodes CASSQAVRRGGYTF.

The chain has TRBV14 and TRBJ2-1, with TRBD2 matching 14 bases. CDR1 SGHDN and CDR2 FVKESK come from the germline V gene. Losses at the gene ends were 4 bases for V and 8 bases for J; bases not matched to a gene: 7. CDR3 size: 16 residues. The CDR3 region has the DNA TGTGCCAGCAGCCCATCGGGACTAGCGGGAGTTTATGAGCAGTTCTTC. This codes for CASSPSGLAGVYEQFF.

This chain connects TRBV12-5 to TRBJ2-5; 9 bases are shared with TRBD2. The CDR3 has 17 amino acids. With 3 bases clipped from V and 1 base from J, the junction kept 9 bases outside the gene matches. Germline CDR1 reads LGHNT; CDR2 reads FRNRAP. CDR3 bases: TGTGCTAGTGGTTTTGGGGCGGGAGGGGGAGTCCAAGAGACCCAGTACTTC. Translating it yields CASGFGAGGGVQETQYF.

The rearrangement links TRBV4-3 to TRBJ1-4; no clear D. CDR3 length: 15 residues. Germline V CDR1 and CDR2: LGHNA, YSLEER. Between the trimmed V and J ends, which lost 2 bases and 4 bases, there was a span of 11 bases. CDR3 amino acids: CASSQSHIYNEKLFF. CDR3 coding DNA: TGCGCCAGCAGCCAAAGTCACATTTATAATGAAAAACTGTTTTTT.

This chain links TRBV6-1 with TRBJ2-3, with 8 bases matching TRBD1. The junction had 5 bases not matched to a gene; V was cut back by 6 bases and J by 0 bases. This CDR3 has 15 amino acids. Germline V gene lookup returns CDR1 MNHNS and CDR2 SASEGT. CDR3 sequence: CASRIGQGSTDTQYF. CDR3 DNA sequence: TGTGCCAGCAGGATCGGACAGGGAAGCACAGATACGCAGTATTTT.